This TCR beta chain was obtained from a study of shared clonotypes between healthy human individuals. General observations from the study: Several donors held about 5.1% of naive CD4 clonotypes in common.

Clones were sequenced by immunoSEQ multiplex PCR, and TCRdb holds only the in-frame ones, with some missing. The table lists 2,500,000 or so clones, over 85% of them singletons. CDR3 length equals 20 residues. Germline V CDR1 and CDR2: LGHNA, YNFKEQ. Deletions cut 4 bases from V and 3 bases from J, with 27 bases between. For this clone: The antigen is not known.

Sequencing was carried out using naive CD4+ T cells from PBMCs. Sample subset: CD45RA+ positively selected. The chain joins TRBV4-2 to TRBJ1-4; possible D gene TRBD1, 6 bases. This receptor was obtained from a man aged 18-30 years in good health. Some clones in this sample may be carry-over from other donors' samples. CDR3: CASSRILRDTGSSSNEKLFF. CDR3 bases: TGTGCCAGCAGCCGGATTCTCCGGGACACAGGGTCGTCGTCTAATGAAAAACTGTTTTTT.